The next 18 T cell receptor beta chains were all read from a single sample in a study of cytomegalovirus exposure and HLA in healthy donors. The PCR employed 60 Vbeta primers together with 13 Jbeta primers. Assay used: immunoSEQ multiplex PCR; TCRdb lists only in-frame clones, some missing. The sample includes about 180,000 clones, 70% to 85% of them seen just once. Sequenced input: PBMCs. The receptors were sampled from a man aged 18 to 35 in good health and CMV-seronegative.

This clone has a handful of counts. The chain has TRBV2 and TRBJ1-2; 7 bases map to TRBD1. This CDR3 has 12 amino acids. Germline CDR1 reads SNHLY; CDR2 reads FYNNEI. The V and J ends lost 6 bases and 5 bases, in that order; junction bases with no gene match: 3. The CDR3 DNA is TGTGCCAGCAGGCAGGGGGGATATGGCTACACCTTC. Encoded protein: CASRQGGYGYTF.

The genes are TRBV4-2 and TRBJ2-6; D not resolved. V was cut by 3 bases and J by 0 bases, with 6 bases left in between. Germline V gene sequence: CDR1 LGHNA, CDR2 YNFKEQ. This CDR3 has 15 residues. CDR3 nucleotide sequence: TGTGCCAGCAGCCACGAGAGCTCTGGGGCCAACGTCCTGACTTTC. Amino acid sequence: CASSHESSGANVLTF.

The chain joins TRBV30 to TRBJ1-4; D unresolved. The CDR3 totals 10 residues. Trimming stripped 1 base from V and 13 bases from J, with 7 bases between. Germline lookup yields CDR1 GTSNPN and CDR2 SVGIG (reference sequence). The CDR3 coding sequence is TGTGCCTGGAGTGAGTCGGTACTGTTTTTT. Amino acids: CAWSESVLFF.

J is TRBJ2-3 and V is TRBV7-6; TRBD2 matches at 13 bases. Germline CDR1 and CDR2: SGHVS and FNYEAQ. The CDR3 runs to 16 residues. V lost 5 bases and J lost 6; bases outside the gene matches: 8. The chain's CDR3 is CASSQRLAGGVDTQYF. In DNA form, the CDR3 reads TGTGCCAGCAGCCAACGACTAGCGGGAGGCGTGGATACGCAGTATTTT.

The chain recombines TRBV7-3 with TRBJ2-1; 9 bases agree with TRBD1. Germline V gene data show CDR1 as SGHTA and CDR2 as FQGTGA. The CDR3 runs to 15 residues. The V and J ends lost 6 bases and 9 bases, in that order; junction bases with no gene match: 12. The chain's CDR3 is CASSQDLQGAREQFF. Here the CDR3 DNA reads TGTGCCAGCAGTCAAGATCTACAGGGGGCGCGTGAGCAGTTCTTC.

The CDR3 protein is CASGAGGAVRTQYF. CDR3 nucleotides: TGTGCCAGCGGGGCTGGCGGGGCGGTACGGACCCAGTACTTC. The V call is TRBV6-5, the J call TRBJ2-5; the D gene is possibly TRBD2 (6 bases). CDR1 is MNHEY and CDR2 is SVGAGI in the germline V gene. Trimming shortened V by 8 bases and J by 7 bases, and 20 bases separated the two germline ends. CDR3 size: 14 residues.

The chain has TRBV6-6 and TRBJ2-7; 7 bases are shared with TRBD1. V shed 7 bases and J 4 bases; nucleotides not matched to a gene: 10. The CDR3 is 14 amino acids. CDR1 MNHNY and CDR2 SVGAGI come from the germline V gene (reference sequence). The CDR3 region has the DNA TGTGCCAGCATCCTACACGGGACAGATTACGAGCAGTACTTC. It codes for CASILHGTDYEQYF.

The chain combines TRBV13 with TRBJ1-5; D remains unclear. Germline CDR1 is PRHDT and CDR2 is FYEKMQ (reference sequence). The CDR3 runs 14 residues. V lost 0 bases, J lost 4 bases, and 7 bases lay in between. Here the CDR3 reads CASSLGGLNQPQHF. The CDR3 region has the DNA TGTGCCAGCAGCTTAGGCGGTCTTAATCAGCCCCAGCATTTT.

The chain is built from TRBV11-2 and TRBJ2-3; D is unclear. Germline V CDR1 and CDR2: SGHAT, FQNNGV. The CDR3 spans 12 residues. V lost 5 bases and J lost 0, with 3 bases in between. CDR3 amino acids: CASSPSTDTQYF. CDR3 coding DNA: TGTGCCAGCAGCCCTAGCACAGATACGCAGTATTTT.

The chain uses TRBV2 and TRBJ1-6, with 7 bases aligning to TRBD1. The CDR3 extends over 14 amino acids. CDR1 is SNHLY, CDR2 FYNNEI, per germline. Trimming at V came to 6 bases and at J to 10 bases, leaving 9 bases not matched to a gene. The CDR3: CASRLATGRSPLHF. The CDR3, as DNA: TGTGCCAGCAGATTAGCGACAGGGAGGTCACCCCTCCACTTT.

This chain uses TRBV11-2 with TRBJ1-3, with 7 bases matching TRBD1. CDR1 and CDR2 from the germline V gene are SGHAT and FQNNGV. V trimming: 5 bases; J trimming: 1 base; junction bases outside the gene matches: 17. The CDR3 covers 19 residues. As DNA, the CDR3 is TGTGCCAGCAGCCGCCTCCTTGGACAGGTTGAAGGATCTGGAAACACCATATATTTT. Its protein is CASSRLLGQVEGSGNTIYF.

The chain is built from TRBV7-6 and TRBJ1-1; no clear D gene. V dropped 2 bases and J dropped 0 bases, with 7 bases sitting between them. In germline, CDR1 is SGHVS, CDR2 FNYEAQ. CDR3 length: 14 residues. DNA of the CDR3: TGTGCCAGCAGCTTACTGCAGATGAACACTGAAGCTTTCTTT. Encoded protein: CASSLLQMNTEAFF. Complete variable domain (other parts from reference TRBV7-6 and TRBJ1-1): GAGVSQSPRYKVTKRGQDVALRCDPISGHVSLYWYRQALGQGPEFLTYFNYEAQQDKSGLPNDRFSAERPEGSISTLTIQRTEQRDSAMYRCASSLLQMNTEAFFGQGTRLTVV.

The chain joins TRBV4-1 to TRBJ1-1, with 10 bases lining up with TRBD1. CDR1 is MGHRA, CDR2 YSYEKL, per germline. Trimming at V came to 4 bases and at J to 7 bases, leaving 6 bases not matched to a gene. This CDR3 comprises 14 residues. CDR3 nucleotides: TGCGCCAGCAGCCCTGGGACAGGGGCGGTTGAAGCTTTCTTT. Translated: CASSPGTGAVEAFF.

This clone was counted a few times. The rearrangement joins TRBV29-1 to TRBJ2-3; TRBD1 agrees at 7 bases. J gave up 7 bases and V 6 bases, and 13 bases lay outside the gene matches. There are 14 residues in the CDR3. Germline V lookup: CDR1 SQVTM, CDR2 ANQGSEA. The DNA of the CDR3 is TGCAGCGTAGCCACAAACCCCAGGGGGAATACGCAGTATTTT. It encodes CSVATNPRGNTQYF.

The chain joins TRBV11-1 to TRBJ2-3; D is undetermined. Per the germline V gene, CDR1 is SGHAT and CDR2 is FQDESV (reference sequence). Trimming removed 1 base from V and 1 base from J, with 6 bases in between. The CDR3 runs to 14 residues. DNA for the CDR3: TGTGCCAGCAGCTTAGTACTCGGCACAGATACGCAGTATTTT. Translated, it gives CASSLVLGTDTQYF. Full variable domain (missing parts from reference TRBV11-1 and TRBJ2-3): EAEVAQSPRYKITEKSQAVAFWCDPISGHATLYWYRQILGQGPELLVQFQDESVVDDSQLPKDRFSAERLKGVDSTLKIQPAELGDSAMYLCASSLVLGTDTQYFGPGTRLTVL.

The CDR3 DNA reads TGTGCCAGCAGCACATTCAACAGCAACACTGAAGCTTTCTTT. This translates into CASSTFNSNTEAFF. The chain links TRBV5-6 to TRBJ1-1; D is uncertain. Trimming removed 4 bases from V and 2 bases from J, with 12 bases in between. The CDR3 is 14 residues long. CDR1 and CDR2 from the germline V gene are SGHDT and YYEEEE.

This clone was seen a handful of times. The chain links TRBV4-1 to TRBJ1-6; D is perhaps TRBD1 (5 bases). The CDR3 has 16 residues. V lost 1 base to trimming and J lost 6 bases, with 13 bases between them. Germline V gene lookup returns CDR1 MGHRA and CDR2 YSYEKL. The chain's CDR3 is CASSQAMGEGNSPLHF. The CDR3 DNA reads as TGCGCCAGCAGCCAAGCCATGGGGGAGGGTAATTCACCCCTCCACTTT.

The rearrangement links TRBV7-6 to TRBJ2-1; 9 bases agree with TRBD1. The CDR3 is 15 residues long. V was clipped by 5 bases and J by 3 bases; unmatched bases: 5. The V gene's germline CDR1 is SGHVS and CDR2 FNYEAQ. CDR3 in DNA: TGTGCCAGCAGCATACCGGGACAGGGCTACAATGAGCAGTTCTTC. The encoded protein is CASSIPGQGYNEQFF.